Reported below is one T cell receptor (beta chain). This sample is drawn from a study of blood T cell repertoires in COVID-19. Repertoires were generated with immunoSEQ multiplex PCR, while TCRdb's copy carries only in-frame clones and drops some. The sample has some 120,000 clones; 86% are singletons. The source material was peripheral blood. This receptor was identified in a human donor in a cohort sampled during active COVID-19.

CDR3 bases: TGTGCCAGCAGCTTAGCGGGAGGGGGCAGTGAGCAGTTCTTC. Protein product: CASSLAGGGSEQFF. The rearrangement uses TRBV11-3 and TRBJ2-1, with D tentatively TRBD2 (8 bases). Trimming took off 1 base at V and 9 bases at J, with 13 bases between the two ends. The CDR3 is made up of 14 amino acids. CDR1 is SGHNT, CDR2 YENEEA, per germline.